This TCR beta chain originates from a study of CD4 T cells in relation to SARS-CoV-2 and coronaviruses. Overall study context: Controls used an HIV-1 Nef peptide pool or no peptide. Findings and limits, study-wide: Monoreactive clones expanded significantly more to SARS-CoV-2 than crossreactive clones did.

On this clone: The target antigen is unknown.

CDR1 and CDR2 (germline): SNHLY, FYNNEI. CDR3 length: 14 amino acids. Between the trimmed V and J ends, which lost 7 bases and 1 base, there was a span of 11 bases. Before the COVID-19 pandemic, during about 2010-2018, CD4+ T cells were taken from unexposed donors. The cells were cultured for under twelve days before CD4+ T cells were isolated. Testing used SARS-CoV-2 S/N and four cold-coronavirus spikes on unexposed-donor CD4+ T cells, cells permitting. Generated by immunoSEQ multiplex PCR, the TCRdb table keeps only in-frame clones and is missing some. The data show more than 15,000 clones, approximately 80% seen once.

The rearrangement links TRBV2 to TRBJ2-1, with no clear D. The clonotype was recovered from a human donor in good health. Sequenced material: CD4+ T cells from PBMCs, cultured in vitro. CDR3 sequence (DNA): TGTGCCAGCATGATCCAGTATTCCTACAATGAGCAGTTCTTC. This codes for CASMIQYSYNEQFF.